This T cell receptor (beta chain) came from a study of technical replicates of blood from a handful of donors. This CDR3 region has 15 residues. Germline CDR1 reads MNHEY; CDR2 reads SVGAGI. The V and J ends lost 5 bases and 0 bases respectively, with 11 bases between them. This clone was seen a handful of times. Measured with immunoSEQ multiplex PCR; TCRdb has only the in-frame clones, and not every one. Among more than 15,000 clones listed, 65% to 85% were seen once. The TCR sequence derives from a human donor in good health. Some clones in this sample may be carry-over from other donors' samples. This chain connects TRBV6-5 to TRBJ2-1; possibly TRBD2 for D (6 bases). The sequencing input was PBMCs. The CDR3 reads CASSRDFHSYNEQFF. In nucleotides, the CDR3 is TGTGCCAGCAGTCGGGACTTCCACTCCTACAATGAGCAGTTCTTC.